The sequence of this TCR beta chain was determined in a study of shared clonotypes between healthy human individuals. General study points: Among non-shared clonotypes, generation probabilities were lower than among those shared by all four donors.

Across several immunoSEQ plates, the genomic DNA of each subset was split evenly. Profiled with immunoSEQ multiplex PCR; TCRdb holds only in-frame clones, not every one. The table includes 1 million to 1.3 million clones, roughly 74% detected once. A note on this clone: No antigen is known for it.

CD4+ cells underwent separation, giving CD45RA+ naive and CD45RA-negative memory subsets. The CDR3 totals 11 residues. Trimming pared 3 bases from V and 3 bases from J, leaving 5 bases between. Germline-derived CDR1 and CDR2 are SQVTM and ANQGSEA. The chain has TRBV29-1 and TRBJ1-2; D is uncertain. The TCR comes from a man aged 18 to 29 in good health. Some clones in this sample may be carry-over from other donors' samples. The specimen sequenced was memory CD4+ T cells from PBMCs. Regarding subset: CD45RA-negative fraction. CDR3 sequence: CSVDGYYGYTF. The CDR3 coding sequence is TGCAGCGTTGACGGTTACTATGGCTACACCTTC.